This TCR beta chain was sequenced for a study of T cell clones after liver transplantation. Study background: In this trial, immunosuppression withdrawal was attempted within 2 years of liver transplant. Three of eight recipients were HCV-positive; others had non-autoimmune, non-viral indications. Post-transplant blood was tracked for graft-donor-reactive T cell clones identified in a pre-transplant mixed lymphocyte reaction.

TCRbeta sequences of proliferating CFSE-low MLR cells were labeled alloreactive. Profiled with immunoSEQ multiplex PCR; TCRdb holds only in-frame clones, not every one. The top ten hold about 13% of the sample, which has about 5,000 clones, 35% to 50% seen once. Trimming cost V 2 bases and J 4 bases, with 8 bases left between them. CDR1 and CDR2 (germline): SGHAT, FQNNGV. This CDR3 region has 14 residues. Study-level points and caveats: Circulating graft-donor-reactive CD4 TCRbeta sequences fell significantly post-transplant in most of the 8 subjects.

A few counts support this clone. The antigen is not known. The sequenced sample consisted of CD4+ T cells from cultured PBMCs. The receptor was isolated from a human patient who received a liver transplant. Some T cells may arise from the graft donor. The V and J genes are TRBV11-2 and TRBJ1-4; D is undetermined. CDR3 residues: CASSLNLGNEKLFF. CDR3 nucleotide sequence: TGTGCCAGCAGCTTAAACCTCGGTAATGAAAAACTGTTTTTT.